This entry lists 21 T cell receptor beta chains sequenced from one sample in a study of lung T cells in sarcoidosis with Löfgren's syndrome. TCRdb recomputed calls from the reads with MiXCR, one row per CDR3 protein. The sample includes fewer than 80,000 distinct CDR3 sequences, 21% of them seen just once. Sequences were obtained from CD4+ T cells from PBMCs. Receptors were obtained from a human donor with sarcoidosis (Löfgren's syndrome or another form), or a control subject (not recorded which).

As concerns this clonotype: This may come from a read error, since a much larger clone is one base off. This sequence joins TRBV28 and TRBJ2-7; D remains ambiguous. The germline CDR1 and CDR2 sequences are MDHEN and SYDVKM. The CDR3 totals 11 residues. CDR3 nucleotides: TGTGCCAGCGGATCCCCTGACGAGCAGCACTTC. Its translation is CASGSPDEQHF.

As for this clonotype: This is likely a read error, given that the CDR3 carries no conserved phenylalanine or tryptophan at its end. The chain carries TRBV28 and TRBJ2-3, with D perhaps matching TRBD1 or TRBD2 (5 bases each). Per germline, CDR1 MDHEN and CDR2 SYDVKM. Trimming took off 9 bases at V and 3 bases at J, with 22 bases between the two ends. The CDR3 is made up of 16 amino acids. As DNA, the CDR3 is TGTGCCAGTAGCTCACGATGGGACGTCCGGACAGATACGCAGTATCTT. This codes for CASSSRWDVRTDTQYL.

In this sample, this clonotype turned up once. The chain uses TRBV5-1 and TRBJ2-3, with 7 nucleotides matching TRBD2. This CDR3 has 15 amino acids. The V gene end was trimmed by 1 base and the J gene end by 6 bases; junction bases not matched to a gene: 8. Germline values: CDR1 SGHRS, CDR2 YFSETQ. This CDR3 is CASSLTPGGGDTQYF. The CDR3 DNA is TGCGCCAGCAGCTTGACGCCGGGGGGTGGCGATACGCAGTATTTT.

This clonotype was picked up many times. The chain couples TRBV6-1 to TRBJ2-3; 9 bases match TRBD1. Unmatched junction bases numbered 9, after V lost 6 bases and J lost 2 bases. In germline, CDR1 is MNHNS, CDR2 SASEGT. This CDR3 contains 16 residues. The CDR3 bases are TGTGCCAGCAGCAGAGCCGGGACAGGGTTCACAGATACGCAGTATTTT. As protein: CASSRAGTGFTDTQYF.

This clonotype was picked up a small number of times. This chain joins TRBV20-1 and TRBJ2-3; 14 nucleotides align to TRBD2. V shed 7 bases, J shed 2 bases, and the junction held 2 bases outside the gene matches. Per germline, CDR1 DFQATT and CDR2 SNEGSKA (reference sequence). This CDR3 has 14 amino acids. This CDR3 reads CSGTSGGNTDTQYF. CDR3 nucleotides: TGCAGTGGGACTAGCGGGGGGAACACAGATACGCAGTATTTT.

The chain is built from TRBV30 and TRBJ2-3; a possible D gene is TRBD2 (5 bases). This CDR3 has 12 amino acids. Germline CDR1 reads GTSNPN; CDR2 reads SVGIG (reference sequence). V was pared by 3 bases and J by 1 base, with 5 bases between. CDR3 protein: CAWRRGTDTQYF. The CDR3 region has the DNA TGTGCCTGGAGGCGGGGCACAGATACGCAGTATTTT.

This clonotype came up a few times. DNA for the CDR3: TGTGCCAGCAGCCAAGTCGGAGAGACCCAGTACTTC. Translation gives CASSQVGETQYF. This chain joins TRBV3-1 and TRBJ2-5; D unclear. V lost 1 base and J 4 bases, leaving 4 bases between the germline ends. The CDR3 covers 12 residues. Germline V CDR1 and CDR2: LGHDT, YNNKEL (reference sequence).

This clonotype has at least ten counts. The chain has TRBV18 and TRBJ2-5; D may be TRBD1 (6 bases). This CDR3 comprises 14 residues. Trimming shortened V by 6 bases and J by 5 bases, and 16 bases separated the two germline ends. Germline assignment: CDR1 KGHSH and CDR2 LQKENI. DNA for the CDR3: TGTGCCAGCTCCCCCCCGGGACAACCGGAGACCCAGTACTTC. It yields the protein CASSPPGQPETQYF.

V gene TRBV10-3 combines with J gene TRBJ1-3; no reliable D call. The germline V gene has CDR1 ENHRY and CDR2 SYGVKD. V gave up 2 bases and J gave up 7 bases, with 9 bases separating them. This CDR3 is built from 13 residues. Here the CDR3 reads CAISEAWFNTIYF. The CDR3 nucleotides are TGTGCCATCAGTGAGGCCTGGTTCAACACCATATATTTT.

This clonotype was detected many times. This sequence joins TRBV11-1 and TRBJ2-3; D is undetermined. The CDR3 runs 14 residues. V lost 5 bases, J lost 0 bases, and 9 bases lay in between. Germline V gene sequence: CDR1 SGHAT, CDR2 FQDESV (reference sequence). This chain's CDR3 is CASSPRRSTDTQYF. The CDR3 DNA reads as TGTGCCAGCAGCCCTAGGCGAAGCACAGATACGCAGTATTTT.

This clonotype has a count of ten or more. J is TRBJ1-5 and V is TRBV7-9; D not resolved. Trimming took 4 bases from V and 0 from J, leaving 10 bases between them. This CDR3 comprises 15 residues. Germline-derived CDR1 and CDR2 are SEHNR and FQNEAQ (reference sequence). The CDR3 DNA reads as TGTGCCAGCAGCTCCGACGGGAATAGCAATCAGCCCCAGCATTTT. This sequence encodes CASSSDGNSNQPQHF.

The chain is built from TRBV19 and TRBJ2-3, with D perhaps matching TRBD1 or TRBD2 (5 bases each). V lost 1 base and J 4 bases, leaving 9 bases between the germline ends. The CDR3 contains 14 residues. The germline V gene has CDR1 LNHDA and CDR2 SQIVND (reference sequence). The CDR3 DNA reads TGTGCCAGTAGTATAGCGGGGACGGCAGATACGCAGTATTTT. Encoded protein: CASSIAGTADTQYF.

To note about this clonotype: This may stem from a read error, because a much larger clone lies one nucleotide away. V gene TRBV10-2 combines with J gene TRBJ1-1; D remains ambiguous. CDR1 is WSHSY, CDR2 SAAADI, per germline. The CDR3 is made up of 13 amino acids. The CDR3 reads CASGESKEEEAFF. In DNA form, the CDR3 reads TGCGCCAGCGGTGAGTCGAAGGAGGAGGAAGCTTTCTTT.

This clonotype has a handful of counts. A much larger clonotype is one base distant, so this may be a read error. This chain connects TRBV6-1 to TRBJ2-3, with D perhaps given as TRBD1 or TRBD2 (6 bases each). This CDR3 spans 13 amino acids. The V end was cut by 10 bases, the J end by 7 bases, with 18 bases between. Per the germline V gene, CDR1 is MNHNS and CDR2 is SASEGT. CDR3 protein: CAIAGGLGNTQYF. The DNA for the CDR3 is TGTGCCATCGCCGGGGGCTTGGGAAATACGCAGTATTTT.

This clonotype was counted ten times or more. The chain employs TRBV28 and TRBJ1-1, with D possibly being TRBD1 (6 bases). The ends were cut back, 6 bases at V and 2 bases at J, with 10 bases in the middle. This CDR3 contains 13 residues. The germline V gene encodes CDR1 MDHEN and CDR2 SYDVKM. CDR3 loop: CASRRDTNTEAFF. Here the CDR3 DNA reads TGTGCCAGCAGACGGGACACCAACACTGAAGCTTTCTTT.

This clonotype was counted between two and nine times. The rearrangement joins TRBV5-5 to TRBJ1-5; no firm D call. This CDR3 is built from 13 residues. Germline values: CDR1 SGHKS, CDR2 YYEKEE (reference sequence). V dropped 0 bases and J dropped 11 bases, with 12 bases sitting between them. The CDR3 bases are TGTGCCAGCAGCTTGGGCATGGGTACGTCCCAGCATTTT. As protein: CASSLGMGTSQHF.

There are many counts of this clonotype. The V call is TRBV7-2, the J call TRBJ2-2, with 9 bases identical to TRBD2. The CDR3 contains 16 residues. The J segment lost 4 bases and the V segment lost 3 bases, leaving 6 bases of the junction unmatched. Per germline, CDR1 SGHTA and CDR2 FQGNSA. CDR3 sequence (DNA): TGTGCCAGCAGCTTTTCTAGCGGGAAGGGCACCGGGGAGCTGTTTTTT. This codes for CASSFSSGKGTGELFF. Based on the CDR3 plus reference TRBV7-2 and TRBJ2-2, the full variable domain is GAGVSQSPSNKVTEKGKDVELRCDPISGHTALYWYRQSLGQGLEFLIYFQGNSAPDKSGLPSDRFSAERTGGSVSTLTIQRTQQEDSAVYLCASSFSSGKGTGELFFGEGSRLTVL.

The V call is TRBV19, the J call TRBJ1-3; maybe TRBD1 (6 bases). The CDR3 has 17 residues. Per the germline V gene, CDR1 is LNHDA and CDR2 is SQIVND (reference sequence). With 5 bases removed from V and 8 bases from J, the gap between germline ends came to 25 bases. The CDR3 nucleotides are TGTGCCAGTAGTTCACCCTTCGGACAGCCGACCCTGGACACCATATATTTT. Protein product: CASSSPFGQPTLDTIYF.

This clonotype occurred many times. The chain carries TRBV12-3 or TRBV12-4 and TRBJ2-7, with 8 nucleotides matching TRBD1. The CDR3 consists of 15 residues. V was clipped by 5 bases and J by 5 bases; unmatched bases: 11. CDR3 amino acids: CASSRGQGTQDEQYV. Written as DNA, the CDR3 is TGTGCCAGCAGTCGCGGACAGGGTACTCAGGACGAGCAGTACGTC.

This clonotype occurred many times. The chain recombines TRBV27 with TRBJ1-6; the D is unclear. Per the germline V gene, CDR1 is MNHEY and CDR2 is SMNVEV (reference sequence). Trimming took 6 bases from V and 2 from J, leaving 11 bases between them. The CDR3 runs 15 residues. DNA of the CDR3: TGTGCCAGCAGCTTGACACCGACCTATAATTCACCCCTCCACTTT. This gives the protein CASSLTPTYNSPLHF.

V usage is TRBV3-1 and J usage is TRBJ2-7; D unresolved. Trimming removed 0 bases from V and 0 bases from J, with 6 bases in between. Per germline, CDR1 LGHDT and CDR2 YNNKEL (reference sequence). The length of the CDR3 is 14 residues. CDR3 region: CASSQDVSSYEQYF. CDR3 bases: TGTGCCAGCAGCCAAGATGTCAGCTCCTACGAGCAGTACTTC.